This record covers a single T cell receptor beta chain. The antigen remains unidentified. The sample comes from a study of cytomegalovirus exposure and HLA in healthy donors. Study information: Samples from HLA-typed donors yielded approximately 88 million unique TCRs in an early data release. Overall study findings and caveats: Cytomegalovirus association was listed for around 180 TCR beta chains. Later, an analysis found that common viral pathogens appeared to be linked with several of the most significant clusters. In an earlier analysis, about 87% or about 30%: the productive usage of most TCR beta V segments.

Amplification used 60 Vbeta primers and 13 Jbeta primers. The table came from immunoSEQ multiplex PCR; TCRdb's copy has only in-frame clones and leaves some out. The sample includes around 200,000 clones, about 81% seen only once; the top ten take 4% to 5%. This CDR3 region has 19 residues. Germline-derived CDR1 and CDR2 are SGHTA and FQGNSA. Trimming took 6 bases from V and 3 from J, leaving 29 bases between them. The sample was PBMCs. This TCR was sampled from a man aged 25-45 years in good health and CMV-seropositive. The rearrangement uses TRBV7-2 and TRBJ1-1, with D tentatively TRBD1 (5 bases). The CDR3 is CASRLEPRQLVGFHTEAFF. CDR3 DNA sequence: TGTGCCAGCAGGCTCGAGCCCCGACAGCTGGTGGGCTTCCACACTGAAGCTTTCTTT.